The rows below give T cell receptor beta chains drawn from one sample of a study of response to subunit inactivated influenza vaccine. TCRdb redid the calling of the RT-PCR reads with MiXCR, one entry per CDR3 protein. Of roughly 550,000 distinct CDR3 sequences detected, around a quarter appear once; the ten largest clones hold about 2.8%. These same data were also listed under a study on T cells expressing NK-cell markers.

Sequenced material: CD4+ T cells sorted from PBMCs, taken about 13 days after vaccination. The receptors shown here come from a man in his fifties who received an inactivated influenza vaccine. The CDR3 runs from the conserved cysteine through the conserved F or W. The D gene is left open where the match is weak. A row's size may be missing; if present it is once, few, many or a size class.

CDR3 protein,CDR3 DNA,clone size,J gene,D gene,V gene
CASSYMRGGADTQYF,TGTGCCAGCAGTTATATGCGGGGGGGCGCAGATACGCAGTATTTT,-,TRBJ2-3,TRBD2,TRBV6-6
CASTKTGGFSNEQFF,TGTGCCAGCACTAAGACAGGGGGGTTTAGCAATGAGCAGTTCTTC,few,TRBJ2-1,TRBD1,TRBV6-2/TRBV6-3
CSVGASGRQYF,TGCAGCGTTGGGGCGTCTGGTCGGCAGTACTTC,many,TRBJ2-7,-,TRBV29-1
CSATQGTRSNEQYF,TGCAGTGCTACACAGGGGACTAGATCCAACGAGCAGTACTTC,-,TRBJ2-7,-,TRBV20-1
CAIRDSGSTDTQYF,TGTGCCATCCGTGATAGCGGAAGCACAGATACGCAGTATTTT,few,TRBJ2-3,-,TRBV10-3
CAIRGIGREDSYEQYF,TGTGCCATCCGGGGAATTGGGCGGGAGGACTCCTACGAGCAGTACTTC,-,TRBJ2-7,TRBD2,TRBV10-3
CASSSPAEGLAGPNGDTQYF,TGCGCCAGCAGCTCACCAGCCGAAGGACTAGCGGGGCCAAATGGAGATACGCAGTATTTT,-,TRBJ2-3,TRBD2,TRBV5-1
CASRTKPQGTDTQYF,TGTGCCAGCAGAACCAAACCACAGGGGACAGATACGCAGTATTTT,few,TRBJ2-3,TRBD1,TRBV6-1
CASSGQTGERGGYTF,TGTGCCAGCAGCGGCCAGACAGGGGAGCGAGGCGGCTACACCTTC,few,TRBJ1-2,TRBD1,TRBV12-3/TRBV12-4
CSATRQAYGYTF,TGCAGTGCTACGAGACAGGCTTATGGCTACACCTTC,few,TRBJ1-2,-,TRBV20-1
CASSLPPTSFHNEQFF,TGTGCCAGCAGCTTACCCCCGACTAGCTTCCACAATGAGCAGTTCTTC,-,TRBJ2-1,TRBD2,TRBV7-2
CASSPGTAGAFF,TGTGCCAGCAGTCCTGGGACAGCAGGGGCTTTCTTT,-,TRBJ1-1,TRBD1,TRBV25-1
CATSRVDEQFF,TGTGCCACCAGCAGAGTCGATGAGCAGTTCTTC,few,TRBJ2-1,-,TRBV15
CASREGQGGKETQYF,TGTGCCAGCAGAGAAGGACAGGGGGGGAAAGAGACCCAGTACTTC,-,TRBJ2-5,TRBD1,TRBV28
CASSQDFGQGGYGNGYTF,TGCGCCAGCAGCCAAGATTTTGGGCAAGGGGGCTACGGGAACGGCTACACCTTC,-,TRBJ1-2,TRBD1,TRBV4-3
CASTPPGIANEQFF,TGTGCCAGCACTCCGCCGGGGATTGCCAATGAGCAGTTCTTC,few,TRBJ2-1,-,TRBV6-1
CSVEEQSNTEAFF,TGCAGCGTTGAAGAACAGAGTAACACTGAAGCTTTCTTT,-,TRBJ1-1,-,TRBV29-1
CSVCLADSYEQYF,TGCAGCGTCTGTTTGGCGGATTCCTACGAGCAGTACTTC,once,TRBJ2-7,-,TRBV29-1
CATRTGGMAKNIQYF,TGTGCCACTAGGACAGGGGGAATGGCCAAAAACATTCAGTACTTC,few,TRBJ2-4,TRBD1,TRBV28
CASSRTTTTNEKLFF,TGTGCCAGCAGTCGGACAACTACAACTAATGAAAAACTGTTTTTT,-,TRBJ1-4,-,TRBV7-2
CASITGNRTYEQYF,TGTGCCAGCATAACAGGGAATCGAACTTACGAGCAGTACTTC,few,TRBJ2-7,-,TRBV12-3/TRBV12-4
CASSLLGDRGNEQFF,TGTGCCAGCAGCTTATTGGGAGACAGGGGTAATGAGCAGTTCTTC,-,TRBJ2-1,TRBD1,TRBV12-3/TRBV12-4
CASSPGGGFFQPQHF,TGTGCCAGCAGCCCGGGCGGGGGGTTCTTTCAGCCCCAGCATTTT,few,TRBJ1-5,-,TRBV7-8
CSASQGIYNEQFF,TGCAGTGCTAGTCAGGGGATCTACAATGAGCAGTTCTTC,-,TRBJ2-1,-,TRBV20-1
CASSTLPGQIYYGYTF,TGTGCCAGCAGTACTCTCCCTGGACAGATTTATTATGGCTACACCTTC,-,TRBJ1-2,-,TRBV5-6
CSAGTRGGYEQYF,TGCAGTGCTGGGACAAGAGGAGGCTACGAGCAGTACTTC,-,TRBJ2-7,-,TRBV20-1
CASSRTMTDTQYF,TGTGCCAGCAGCCGGACTATGACAGATACGCAGTATTTT,many,TRBJ2-3,-,TRBV5-6
CASSRLTGLNTEAFF,TGTGCCAGCAGCCGATTGACTGGACTGAACACTGAAGCTTTCTTT,once,TRBJ1-1,-,TRBV5-5
CASSFIEYEQYF,TGTGCCAGCAGCTTCATCGAATACGAGCAGTACTTC,few,TRBJ2-7,-,TRBV7-2
CASSPVAGGYQETQYF,TGTGCCAGCAGCCCCGTAGCGGGGGGATACCAAGAGACCCAGTACTTC,few,TRBJ2-5,TRBD2,TRBV7-8
CASSFRWASSEQYF,TGTGCCAGCAGCTTCCGTTGGGCCTCTTCCGAGCAGTACTTC,-,TRBJ2-7,-,TRBV7-9
CASSYRGGGETQYF,TGTGCCAGCAGTTACAGGGGCGGGGGAGAGACCCAGTACTTC,-,TRBJ2-5,TRBD2,TRBV6-5
CASSQDLLRGGNTIYF,TGCGCCAGCAGCCAAGATCTCTTGAGGGGCGGAAACACCATATATTTT,-,TRBJ1-3,-,TRBV4-3
CATSREGRQPQHF,TGTGCCACCAGCAGAGAGGGGAGGCAGCCCCAGCATTTT,few,TRBJ1-5,-,TRBV15
CSASQGYTGELFF,TGCAGTGCTAGCCAGGGATACACCGGGGAGCTGTTTTTT,-,TRBJ2-2,-,TRBV20-1
CASSNDRVGGNTIYF,TGTGCCAGCAGCAACGACAGGGTGGGAGGAAACACCATATATTTT,few,TRBJ1-3,TRBD1,TRBV5-8
CASRSVGPDTQYF,TGTGCCAGCAGGAGCGTCGGCCCAGATACGCAGTATTTT,-,TRBJ2-3,-,TRBV28
CASSQDVDREPQHF,TGTGCCAGCAGCCAGGACGTGGACAGGGAGCCCCAGCATTTT,-,TRBJ1-5,TRBD1,TRBV4-2
CATSRENEQFF,TGTGCCACCAGCAGAGAAAATGAGCAGTTCTTC,few,TRBJ2-1,-,TRBV15
CASYPGDTGELFF,TGCGCCAGCTATCCGGGGGACACCGGGGAGCTGTTTTTT,-,TRBJ2-2,-,TRBV5-1
CASLPGTRNSPLHF,TGTGCCAGCCTACCCGGGACAAGAAATTCACCCCTCCACTTT,few,TRBJ1-6,-,TRBV2
CSVEPGTDTQYF,TGCAGCGTTGAACCCGGCACAGATACGCAGTATTTT,few,TRBJ2-3,-,TRBV29-1
CASSLVGGSQNIQYF,TGTGCCAGCAGCTTAGTAGGGGGGAGTCAAAACATTCAGTACTTC,-,TRBJ2-4,-,TRBV11-2
CAISGQDSSNEQFF,TGTGCCATCAGTGGCCAAGATTCGAGCAATGAGCAGTTCTTC,-,TRBJ2-1,-,TRBV10-3
CASSSPVGPRRETQYF,TGTGCCAGCAGCTCCCCAGTGGGACCTAGACGGGAGACCCAGTACTTC,few,TRBJ2-5,-,TRBV28